These T cell receptor beta chains were read from a single sample in a study of shared clonotypes between healthy human individuals. Method: immunoSEQ multiplex PCR; TCRdb's copy keeps in-frame clones and lacks some. Of a few million clones listed, 80% to 95% are singletons. The sample was naive CD4+ T cells from PBMCs. These receptors all come from a man younger than 30 in good health. Some clones in this sample may be carry-over from other donors' samples. The CDR3 runs from the conserved cysteine through the conserved F or W. A D gene is named only where the DNA matches it firmly. Only part of the rows carry a size: once, few, many, or a class if the clone is expanded.

>TRBD1|TRBV7-2|once|TRBJ2-3
TGTGCCAGCAGCTCAAGGACAGGGCTCCGCACAGATACGCAGTATTTT
CASSSRTGLRTDTQYF
>NA|TRBV6-4|NA|TRBJ2-3
TGTGCCAGCAGGAAAGGGGGGCCCACAGATACGCAGTATTTT
CASRKGGPTDTQYF
>TRBD2|TRBV4-1|once|TRBJ2-7
TGCGCCAGCAGCCAAGACCCCGGGAGGGGCTACGAGCAGTACTTC
CASSQDPGRGYEQYF
>NA|TRBV5-1|NA|TRBJ1-1
TGCGCCAGCAGTTCCAAACCGGGCCTTGAGCGCACTGAAGCTTTCTTT
CASSSKPGLERTEAFF
>TRBD2|TRBV28|NA|TRBJ2-7
TGTGCCAGCAGTACAAACGGACTAGGATTAAACTACGAGCAGTACTTC
CASSTNGLGLNYEQYF
>NA|TRBV27|NA|TRBJ1-3
TGTGCCACCGGACGTGGAAACACCATATATTTT
CATGRGNTIYF
>NA|TRBV7-9|NA|TRBJ1-1
TGTGCCAGCAGCTTCGGGATGTCGAATACTGAAGCTTTCTTT
CASSFGMSNTEAFF
>NA|TRBV20-1|NA|TRBJ2-7
TGCAGTGCTAGACAGGGTGAGGCGCAGTACTTC
CSARQGEAQYF
>NA|TRBV7-9|NA|TRBJ1-5
TGTGCCAGCAGCTTAGGTCTCCCGCAGGATGGGGAGCCCCAGCATTTT
CASSLGLPQDGEPQHF
>NA|TRBV13|NA|TRBJ2-2
TGTGCCAGCAGCCTGGCGGGAAAAACCACCGGGGAGCTGTTTTTT
CASSLAGKTTGELFF
>NA|TRBV28|NA|TRBJ2-7
TGTGCCAGCAGCGCTCCCGCCACTAACGAGCAGTACTTC
CASSAPATNEQYF
>NA|TRBV30|NA|TRBJ1-5
TGTGCCTGGAGTGAAATGACTAGCAATCAGCCCCAGCATTTT
CAWSEMTSNQPQHF
>TRBD1|TRBV4-2|NA|TRBJ2-7
TGTGCCAGCAGCCAAGACTTGGGACAGGGCTACTACGAGCAGTACTTC
CASSQDLGQGYYEQYF
>NA|TRBV7-9|NA|TRBJ1-5
TGTGCCAGCAGCTTAGTAGCAGGGGATAGCAATCAGCCCCAGCATTTT
CASSLVAGDSNQPQHF
>NA|TRBV10-1|NA|TRBJ2-7
TGCGCCAGCAGTGCTTCAAGGGCCCCCTACGAGCAGTACTTC
CASSASRAPYEQYF
>TRBD1|TRBV2|NA|TRBJ2-7
TGTGCCAGCAATGCCGGGACAGGGGGGGTAGAGAAGTACTTC
CASNAGTGGVEKYF
>NA|TRBV5-1|NA|TRBJ1-1
TGCGCCAGCAGCTTGGCCGGGGCCCTCGGGGCTTTCTTT
CASSLAGALGAFF
>TRBD2|TRBV28|NA|TRBJ2-1
TGTGCCAGCAGTTTACTAGCGGGAGTCAATGAGCAGTTCTTC
CASSLLAGVNEQFF
>NA|TRBV28|NA|TRBJ1-5
TGTGCCAGCAGACCCCTTAATCAGCCCCAGCATTTT
CASRPLNQPQHF
>NA|TRBV6-1|once|TRBJ1-1
TGTGCCAGCAGGCAACCCACGGACAGTTTCACTGAAGCTTTCTTT
CASRQPTDSFTEAFF
>NA|TRBV4-1|once|TRBJ2-4
TGCGCCAGCAGCCAAGGAGCCCCTTTAGCTAAAAACATTCAGTACTTC
CASSQGAPLAKNIQYF
>NA|TRBV28|NA|TRBJ1-2
TGTGCCAGCAGCCCCGAACATAACTATGGCTACACCTTC
CASSPEHNYGYTF